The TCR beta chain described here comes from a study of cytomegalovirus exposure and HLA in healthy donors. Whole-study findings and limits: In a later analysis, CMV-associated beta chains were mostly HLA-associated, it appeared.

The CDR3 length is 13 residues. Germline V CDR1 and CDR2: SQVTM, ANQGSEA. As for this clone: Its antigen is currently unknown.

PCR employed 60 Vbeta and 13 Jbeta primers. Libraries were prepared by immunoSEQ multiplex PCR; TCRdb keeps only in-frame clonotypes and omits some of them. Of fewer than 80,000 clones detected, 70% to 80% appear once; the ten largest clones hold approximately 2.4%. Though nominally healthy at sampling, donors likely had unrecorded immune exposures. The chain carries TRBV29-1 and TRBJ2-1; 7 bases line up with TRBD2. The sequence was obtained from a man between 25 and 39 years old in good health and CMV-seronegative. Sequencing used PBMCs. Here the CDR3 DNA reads TGCAGTGCCCTAGCGGAACTTTACAATGAGCAGTTCTTC. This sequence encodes CSALAELYNEQFF.